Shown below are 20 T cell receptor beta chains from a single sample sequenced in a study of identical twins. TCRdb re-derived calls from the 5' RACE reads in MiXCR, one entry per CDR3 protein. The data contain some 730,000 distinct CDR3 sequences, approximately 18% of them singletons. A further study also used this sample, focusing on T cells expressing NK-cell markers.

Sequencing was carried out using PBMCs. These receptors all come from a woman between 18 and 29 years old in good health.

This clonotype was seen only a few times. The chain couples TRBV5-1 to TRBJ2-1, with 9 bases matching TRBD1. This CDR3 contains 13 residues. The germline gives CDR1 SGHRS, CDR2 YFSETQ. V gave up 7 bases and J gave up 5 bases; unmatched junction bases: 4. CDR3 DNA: TGCGCCAGCGCCGGGACAGGGCACAATGAGCAGTTCTTC. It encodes CASAGTGHNEQFF.

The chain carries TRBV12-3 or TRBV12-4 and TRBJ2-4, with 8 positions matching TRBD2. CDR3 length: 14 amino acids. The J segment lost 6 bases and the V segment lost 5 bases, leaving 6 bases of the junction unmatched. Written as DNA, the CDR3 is TGTGCCAGCAGTCCGGGGGGGCCGGTAAACATTCAGTACTTC. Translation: CASSPGGPVNIQYF.

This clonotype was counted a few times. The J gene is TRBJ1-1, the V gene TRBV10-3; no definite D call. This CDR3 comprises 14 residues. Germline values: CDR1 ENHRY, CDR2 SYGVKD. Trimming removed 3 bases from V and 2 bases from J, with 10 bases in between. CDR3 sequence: CAISDPDRNTEAFF. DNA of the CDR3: TGTGCCATCAGTGACCCGGACCGAAACACTGAAGCTTTCTTT.

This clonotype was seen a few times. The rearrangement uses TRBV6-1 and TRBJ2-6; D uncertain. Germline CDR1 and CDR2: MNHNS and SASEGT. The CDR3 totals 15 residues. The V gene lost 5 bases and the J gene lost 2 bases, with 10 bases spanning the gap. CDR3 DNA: TGTGCCAGCAGTACCCCACCTCCTGGGGCCAACGTCCTGACTTTC. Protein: CASSTPPPGANVLTF.

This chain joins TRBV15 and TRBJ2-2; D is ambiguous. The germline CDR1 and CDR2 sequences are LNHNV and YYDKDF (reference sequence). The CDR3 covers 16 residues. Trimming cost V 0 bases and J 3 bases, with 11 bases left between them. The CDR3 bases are TGTGCCACCAGCAGAGACGGTGGGGTTGACACCGGGGAGCTGTTTTTT. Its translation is CATSRDGGVDTGELFF.

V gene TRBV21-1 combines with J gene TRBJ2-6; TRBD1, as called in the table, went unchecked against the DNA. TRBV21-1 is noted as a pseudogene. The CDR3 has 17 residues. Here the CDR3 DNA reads TGTGCCAGCAGCAAAAGCCAGGGGAGTTCTGGGGCCAACGTCCTGACTTTC. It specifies CASSKSQGSSGANVLTF.

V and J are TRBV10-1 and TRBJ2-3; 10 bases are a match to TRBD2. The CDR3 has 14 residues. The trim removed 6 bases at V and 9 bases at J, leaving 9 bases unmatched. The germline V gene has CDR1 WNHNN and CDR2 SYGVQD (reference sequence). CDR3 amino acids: CASSPGTSGVTQYF. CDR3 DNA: TGCGCCAGCAGCCCGGGAACTAGCGGGGTGACGCAGTATTTT.

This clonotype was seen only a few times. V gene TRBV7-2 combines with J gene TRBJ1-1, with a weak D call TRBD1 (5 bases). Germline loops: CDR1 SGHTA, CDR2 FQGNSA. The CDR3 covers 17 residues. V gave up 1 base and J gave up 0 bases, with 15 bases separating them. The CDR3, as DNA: TGTGCCAGCAGCTTAGGAAGGGAGGCGACAGTGAACACTGAAGCTTTCTTT. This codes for CASSLGREATVNTEAFF.

CDR3 amino acids: CASRQGRTEAFF. CDR3 DNA: TGTGCCAGCCGACAGGGACGGACTGAAGCTTTCTTT. The chain is built from TRBV7-9 and TRBJ1-1; TRBD1 aligns across 7 bases. Germline lookup yields CDR1 SEHNR and CDR2 FQNEAQ (reference sequence). The CDR3 is 12 residues long. The trim removed 8 bases at V and 5 bases at J, leaving 5 bases unmatched.

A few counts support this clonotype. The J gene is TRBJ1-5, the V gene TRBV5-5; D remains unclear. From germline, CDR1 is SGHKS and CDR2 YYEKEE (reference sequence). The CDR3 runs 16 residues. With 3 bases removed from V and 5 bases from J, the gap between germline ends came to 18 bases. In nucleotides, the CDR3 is TGTGCCAGCAGCTCGTTGGGCCCCGACCGTTATCAGCCCCAGCATTTT. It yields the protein CASSSLGPDRYQPQHF. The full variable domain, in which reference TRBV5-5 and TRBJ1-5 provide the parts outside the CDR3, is DAGVTQSPTHLIKTRGQQVTLRCSPISGHKSVSWYQQVLGQGPQFIFQYYEKEERGRGNFPDRFSARQFPNYSSELNVNALLLGDSALYLCASSSLGPDRYQPQHFGDGTRLSIL.

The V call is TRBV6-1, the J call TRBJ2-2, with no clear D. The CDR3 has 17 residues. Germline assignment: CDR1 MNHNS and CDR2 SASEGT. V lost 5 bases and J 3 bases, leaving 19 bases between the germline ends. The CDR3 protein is CASSPLSKGRDTGELFF. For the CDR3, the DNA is TGTGCCAGCAGTCCGCTTTCCAAGGGAAGGGACACCGGGGAGCTGTTTTTT.

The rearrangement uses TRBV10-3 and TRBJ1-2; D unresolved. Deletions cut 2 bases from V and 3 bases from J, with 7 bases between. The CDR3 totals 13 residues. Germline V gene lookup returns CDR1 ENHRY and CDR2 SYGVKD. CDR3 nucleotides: TGTGCCATCAGTGAGGGGCGGGACTATGGCTACACCTTC. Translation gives CAISEGRDYGYTF.

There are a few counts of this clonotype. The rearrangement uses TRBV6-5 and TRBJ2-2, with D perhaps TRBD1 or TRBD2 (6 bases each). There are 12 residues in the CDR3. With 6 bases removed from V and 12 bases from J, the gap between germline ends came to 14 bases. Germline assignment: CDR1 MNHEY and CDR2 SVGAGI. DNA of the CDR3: TGTGCCAGCAGCCTAGGGGGGAGAAAGCTGTTTTTT. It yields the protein CASSLGGRKLFF.

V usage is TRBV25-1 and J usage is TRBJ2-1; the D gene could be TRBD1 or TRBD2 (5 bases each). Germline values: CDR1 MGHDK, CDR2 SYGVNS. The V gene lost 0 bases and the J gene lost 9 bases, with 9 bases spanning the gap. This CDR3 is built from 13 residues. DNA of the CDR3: TGTGCCAGCAGTGAATATTATGGGGGTGAGCAGTTCTTC. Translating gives CASSEYYGGEQFF.

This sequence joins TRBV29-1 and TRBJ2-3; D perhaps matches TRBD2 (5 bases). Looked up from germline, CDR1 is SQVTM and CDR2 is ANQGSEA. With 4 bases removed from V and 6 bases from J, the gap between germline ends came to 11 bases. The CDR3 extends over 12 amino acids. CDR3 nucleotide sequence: TGCAGCGTTGCAGCGGCGCGGGATACGCAGTATTTT. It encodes CSVAAARDTQYF.

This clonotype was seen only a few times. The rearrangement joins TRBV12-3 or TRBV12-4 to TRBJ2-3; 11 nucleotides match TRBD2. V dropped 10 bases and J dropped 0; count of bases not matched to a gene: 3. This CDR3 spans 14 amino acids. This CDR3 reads CATRTSGSTDTQYF. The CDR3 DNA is TGTGCCACTCGGACTAGCGGGAGCACAGATACGCAGTATTTT.

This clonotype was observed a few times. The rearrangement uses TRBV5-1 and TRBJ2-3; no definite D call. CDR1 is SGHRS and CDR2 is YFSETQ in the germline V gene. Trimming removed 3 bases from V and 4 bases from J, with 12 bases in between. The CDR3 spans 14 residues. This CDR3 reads CASSSPDLPDTQYF. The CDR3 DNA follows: TGCGCCAGCAGCTCTCCTGATCTGCCAGATACGCAGTATTTT.

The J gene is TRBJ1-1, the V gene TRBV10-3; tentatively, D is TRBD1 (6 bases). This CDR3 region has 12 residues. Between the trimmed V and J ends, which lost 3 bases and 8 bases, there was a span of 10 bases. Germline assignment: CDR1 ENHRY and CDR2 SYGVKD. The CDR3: CAISDRDREAFF. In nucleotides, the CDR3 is TGTGCCATCAGTGACCGAGACAGGGAAGCTTTCTTT.

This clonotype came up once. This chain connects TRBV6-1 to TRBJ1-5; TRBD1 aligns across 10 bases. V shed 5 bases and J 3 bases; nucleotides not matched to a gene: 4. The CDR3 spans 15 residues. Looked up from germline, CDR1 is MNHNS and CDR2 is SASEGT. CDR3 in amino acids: CASSPGTGVNQPQHF. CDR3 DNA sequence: TGTGCCAGCAGTCCGGGGACAGGGGTCAATCAGCCCCAGCATTTT.

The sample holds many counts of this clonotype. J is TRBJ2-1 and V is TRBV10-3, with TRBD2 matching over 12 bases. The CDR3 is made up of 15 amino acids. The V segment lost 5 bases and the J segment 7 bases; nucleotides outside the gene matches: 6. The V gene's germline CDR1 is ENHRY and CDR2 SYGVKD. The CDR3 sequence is CAISRLAGALNEQFF. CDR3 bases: TGTGCCATCAGTAGACTAGCGGGAGCGTTGAATGAGCAGTTCTTC.